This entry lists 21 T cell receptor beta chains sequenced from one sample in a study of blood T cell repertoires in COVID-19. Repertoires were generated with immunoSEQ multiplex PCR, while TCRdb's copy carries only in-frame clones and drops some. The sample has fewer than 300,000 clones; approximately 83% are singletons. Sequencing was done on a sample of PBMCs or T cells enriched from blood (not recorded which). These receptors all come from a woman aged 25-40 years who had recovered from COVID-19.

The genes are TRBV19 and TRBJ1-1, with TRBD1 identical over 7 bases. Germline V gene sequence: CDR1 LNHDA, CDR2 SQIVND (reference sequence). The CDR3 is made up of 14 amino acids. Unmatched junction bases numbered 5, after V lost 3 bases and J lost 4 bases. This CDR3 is CASSIQGVSTEAFF. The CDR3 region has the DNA TGTGCCAGTAGTATTCAGGGGGTAAGCACTGAAGCTTTCTTT.

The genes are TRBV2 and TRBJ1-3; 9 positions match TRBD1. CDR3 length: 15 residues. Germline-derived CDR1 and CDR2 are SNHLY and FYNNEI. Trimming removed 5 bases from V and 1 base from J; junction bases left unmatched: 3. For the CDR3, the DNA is TGTGCCAGCAGTCAGGACAGGGGTTCTGGAAACACCATATATTTT. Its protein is CASSQDRGSGNTIYF.

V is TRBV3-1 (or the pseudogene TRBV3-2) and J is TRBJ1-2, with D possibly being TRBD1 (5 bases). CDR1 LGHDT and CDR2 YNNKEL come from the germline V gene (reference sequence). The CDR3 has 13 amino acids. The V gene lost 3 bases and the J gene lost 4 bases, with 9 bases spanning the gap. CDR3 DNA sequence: TGTGCCAGCAGCCAGAGCGGGGGCTATGGCTACACCTTC. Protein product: CASSQSGGYGYTF.

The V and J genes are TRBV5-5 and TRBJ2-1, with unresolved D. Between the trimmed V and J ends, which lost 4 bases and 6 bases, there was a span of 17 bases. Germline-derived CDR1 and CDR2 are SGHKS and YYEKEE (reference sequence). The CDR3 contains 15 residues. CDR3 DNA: TGTGCCAGCAGCGTGGTGATTGGGCGCTTCAATGAGCAGTTCTTC. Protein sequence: CASSVVIGRFNEQFF.

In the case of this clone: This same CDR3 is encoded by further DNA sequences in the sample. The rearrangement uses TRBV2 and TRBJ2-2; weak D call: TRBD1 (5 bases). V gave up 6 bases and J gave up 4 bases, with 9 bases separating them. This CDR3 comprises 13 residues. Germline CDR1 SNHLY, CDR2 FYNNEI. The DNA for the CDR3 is TGTGCCAGCAGCCGACAGAGCACCGGGGAGCTGTTTTTT. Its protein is CASSRQSTGELFF.

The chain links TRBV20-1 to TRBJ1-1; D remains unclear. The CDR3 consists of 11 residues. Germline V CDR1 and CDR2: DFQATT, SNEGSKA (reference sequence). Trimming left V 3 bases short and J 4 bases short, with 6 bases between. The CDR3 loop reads CSAREGTEAFF. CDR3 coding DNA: TGCAGTGCTAGGGAGGGCACTGAAGCTTTCTTT.

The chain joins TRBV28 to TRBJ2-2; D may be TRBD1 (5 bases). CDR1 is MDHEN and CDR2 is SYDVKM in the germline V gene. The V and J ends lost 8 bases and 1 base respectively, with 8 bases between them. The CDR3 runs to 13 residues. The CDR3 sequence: CASLDRNTGELFF. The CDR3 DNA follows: TGTGCCAGCCTCGACAGGAACACCGGGGAGCTGTTTTTT.

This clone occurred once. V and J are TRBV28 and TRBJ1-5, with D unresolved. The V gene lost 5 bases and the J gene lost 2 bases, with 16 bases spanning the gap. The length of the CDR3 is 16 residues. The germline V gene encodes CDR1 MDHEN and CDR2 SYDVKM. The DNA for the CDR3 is TGTGCCAGCAGTCCCCACGTCAACCTACGCAATCAGCCCCAGCATTTT. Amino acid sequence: CASSPHVNLRNQPQHF.

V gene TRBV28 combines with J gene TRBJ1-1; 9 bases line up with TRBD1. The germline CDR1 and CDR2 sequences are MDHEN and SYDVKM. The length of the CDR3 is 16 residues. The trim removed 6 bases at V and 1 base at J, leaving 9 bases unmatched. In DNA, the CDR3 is TGTGCCAGCAGAAACACAGGGGGCACGCGGAACACTGAAGCTTTCTTT. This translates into CASRNTGGTRNTEAFF.

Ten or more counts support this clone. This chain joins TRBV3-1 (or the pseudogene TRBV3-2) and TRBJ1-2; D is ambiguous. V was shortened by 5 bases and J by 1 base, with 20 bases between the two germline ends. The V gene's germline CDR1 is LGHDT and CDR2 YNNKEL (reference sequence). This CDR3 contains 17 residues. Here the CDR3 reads CASSLGGSRPLNYGYTF. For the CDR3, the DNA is TGTGCCAGCAGCTTGGGAGGATCCCGCCCCCTTAACTATGGCTACACCTTC.

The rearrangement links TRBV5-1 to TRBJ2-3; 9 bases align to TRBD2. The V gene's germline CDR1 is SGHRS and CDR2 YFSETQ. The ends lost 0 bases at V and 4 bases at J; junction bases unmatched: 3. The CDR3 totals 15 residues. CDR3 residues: CASSLASGVADTQYF. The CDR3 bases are TGCGCCAGCAGCTTGGCTAGCGGGGTTGCAGATACGCAGTATTTT.

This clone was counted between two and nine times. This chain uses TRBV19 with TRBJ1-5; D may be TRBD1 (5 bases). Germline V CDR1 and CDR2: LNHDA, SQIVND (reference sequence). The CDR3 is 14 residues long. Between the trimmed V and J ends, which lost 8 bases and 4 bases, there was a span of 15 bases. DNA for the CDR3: TGTGCCAGTGGCCAGGGTTTTTGGAATCAGCCCCAGCATTTT. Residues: CASGQGFWNQPQHF.

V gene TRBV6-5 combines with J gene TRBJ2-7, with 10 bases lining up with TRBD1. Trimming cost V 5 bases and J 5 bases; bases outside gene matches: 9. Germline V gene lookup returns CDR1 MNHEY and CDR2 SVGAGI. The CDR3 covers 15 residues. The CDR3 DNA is TGTGCCAGCAGTCTGTCCGGGACAGGGGTCCACGAGCAGTACTTC. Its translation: CASSLSGTGVHEQYF.

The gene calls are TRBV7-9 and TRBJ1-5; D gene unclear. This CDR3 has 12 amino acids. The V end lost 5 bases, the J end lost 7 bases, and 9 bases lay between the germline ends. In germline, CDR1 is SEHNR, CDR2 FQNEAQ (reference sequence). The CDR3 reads CASSLGEQPQHF. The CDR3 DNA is TGTGCCAGCAGCCTCGGGGAACAGCCCCAGCATTTT.

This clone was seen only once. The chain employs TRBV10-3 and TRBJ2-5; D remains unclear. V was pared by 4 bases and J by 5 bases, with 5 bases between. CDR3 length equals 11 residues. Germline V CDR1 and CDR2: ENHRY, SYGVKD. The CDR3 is CAISVGETQYF. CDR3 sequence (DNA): TGTGCCATCAGTGTCGGTGAGACCCAGTACTTC.

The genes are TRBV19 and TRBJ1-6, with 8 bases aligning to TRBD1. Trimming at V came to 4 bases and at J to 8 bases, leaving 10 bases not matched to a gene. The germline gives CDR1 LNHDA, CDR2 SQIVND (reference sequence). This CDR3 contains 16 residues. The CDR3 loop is CASSTRRDRPHSPLHF. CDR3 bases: TGTGCCAGTAGTACCCGCCGGGACAGGCCTCATTCACCCCTCCACTTT.

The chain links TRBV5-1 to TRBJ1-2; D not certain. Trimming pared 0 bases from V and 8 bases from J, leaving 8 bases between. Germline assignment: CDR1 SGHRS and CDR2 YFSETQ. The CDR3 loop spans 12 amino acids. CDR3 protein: CASSLGTIGYTF. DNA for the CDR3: TGCGCCAGCAGCTTGGGCACAATCGGCTACACCTTC.

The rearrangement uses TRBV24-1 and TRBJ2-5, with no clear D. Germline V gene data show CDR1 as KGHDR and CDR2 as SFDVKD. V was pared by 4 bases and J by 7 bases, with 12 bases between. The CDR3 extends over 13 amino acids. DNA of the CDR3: TGTGCCACCAGTGACTCAGGTGCGAGGACCCAGTACTTC. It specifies CATSDSGARTQYF.

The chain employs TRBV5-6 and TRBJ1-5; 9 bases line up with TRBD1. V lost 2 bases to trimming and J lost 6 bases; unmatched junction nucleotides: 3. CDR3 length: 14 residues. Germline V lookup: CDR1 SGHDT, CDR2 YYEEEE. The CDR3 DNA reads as TGTGCCAGCAGCTTAACAGGGGGCGGTCAGCCCCAGCATTTT. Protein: CASSLTGGGQPQHF.

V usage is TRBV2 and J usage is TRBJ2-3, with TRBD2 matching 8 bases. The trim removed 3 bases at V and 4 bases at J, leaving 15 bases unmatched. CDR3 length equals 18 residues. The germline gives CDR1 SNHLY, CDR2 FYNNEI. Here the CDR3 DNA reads TGTGCCAGCAGTGATCTGTCTAGCGGGTCCTTAGGCTCAGATACGCAGTATTTT. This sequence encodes CASSDLSSGSLGSDTQYF.

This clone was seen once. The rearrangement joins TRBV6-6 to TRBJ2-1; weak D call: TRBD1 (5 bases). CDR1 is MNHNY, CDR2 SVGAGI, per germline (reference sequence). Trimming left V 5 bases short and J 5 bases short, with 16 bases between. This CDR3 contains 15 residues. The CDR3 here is CASSHRISDDNEQFF. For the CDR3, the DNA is TGTGCCAGCAGTCACAGGATCTCTGACGACAATGAGCAGTTCTTC.